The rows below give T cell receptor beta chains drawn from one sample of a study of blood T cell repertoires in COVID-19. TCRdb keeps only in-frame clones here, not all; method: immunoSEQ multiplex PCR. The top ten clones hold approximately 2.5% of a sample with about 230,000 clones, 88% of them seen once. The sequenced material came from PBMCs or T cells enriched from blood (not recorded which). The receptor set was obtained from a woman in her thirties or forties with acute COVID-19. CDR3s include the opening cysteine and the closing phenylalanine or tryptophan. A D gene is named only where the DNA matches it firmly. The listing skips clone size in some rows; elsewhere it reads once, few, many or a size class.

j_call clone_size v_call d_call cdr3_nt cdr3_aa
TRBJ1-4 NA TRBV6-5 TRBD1 TGTGCCAGCACCGAATTGACAGGGATTGATGAAAAACTGTTTTTT CASTELTGIDEKLFF
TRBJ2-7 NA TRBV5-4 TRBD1 TGTGCCAGCAGCCCACCGGACAGGATATCCTACGAGCAGTACTTC CASSPPDRISYEQYF
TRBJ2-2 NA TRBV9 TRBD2 TGTGCCAGCAGCGGACGTCCCGGGACTAGGGGGAACACCGGGGAGCTGTTTTTT CASSGRPGTRGNTGELFF
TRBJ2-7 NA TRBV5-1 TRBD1 TGCGCCAGCAGCGTCGGACAGGGGGGGTACGAGCAGTACTTC CASSVGQGGYEQYF
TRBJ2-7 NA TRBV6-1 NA TGTGCCAGCAGTGACAGGGGCGTCCAGTACTTC CASSDRGVQYF
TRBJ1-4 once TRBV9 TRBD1 TGTGCCAGCAGCGTGACAGGGGGTAAACTGTTTTTT CASSVTGGKLFF
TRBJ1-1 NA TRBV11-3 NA TGTGCCAGCAGCCCTCGGACTGGTGGGTACACTGAAGCTTTCTTT CASSPRTGGYTEAFF
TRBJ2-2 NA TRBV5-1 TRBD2 TGCGCCAGCAGGGAAGGACTAGCGGACACCGGGGAGCTGTTTTTT CASREGLADTGELFF
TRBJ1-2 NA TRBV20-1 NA TGCAGTGCTAGACAGGGGTTAAGCTACACCTTC CSARQGLSYTF
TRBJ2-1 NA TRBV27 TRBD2 TGTGCCAGCAGTTTAAGCCCTAGCGGAATCTACAATGAGCAGTTCTTC CASSLSPSGIYNEQFF
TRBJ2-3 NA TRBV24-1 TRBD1 TGTGCCACCAGTGATTCCGTCCCGGGACAGGGGGTTGATACGCAGTATTTT CATSDSVPGQGVDTQYF
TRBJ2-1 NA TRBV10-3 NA TGTGCCATCAGGGTCGGGGGGCGGGATGAGCAGTTCTTC CAIRVGGRDEQFF
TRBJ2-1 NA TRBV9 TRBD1 TGTGCCAGCAGCGACCGGGACAGGGGCGCGGGAAAGCAGTTCTTC CASSDRDRGAGKQFF
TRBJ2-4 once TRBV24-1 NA TGTGCCACCAGTGATTTGTCGAGGGACATTCAGTACTTC CATSDLSRDIQYF
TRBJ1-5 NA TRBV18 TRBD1 TGTGCCAGCTCACGAGTTAATCAGGGGGGCAATCAGCCCCAGCATTTT CASSRVNQGGNQPQHF
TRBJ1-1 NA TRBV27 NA TGTGCCAGCAGCTCGATATACGGCACTGAAGCTTTCTTT CASSSIYGTEAFF
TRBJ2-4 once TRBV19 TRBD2 TGTGCCAGTAGTAAAGCGGGAGTAAACATTCAGTACTTC CASSKAGVNIQYF
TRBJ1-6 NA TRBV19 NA TGTGCCAGTAGAGGAGAGGCCTTGGTAAATTCACCCCTCCACTTT CASRGEALVNSPLHF
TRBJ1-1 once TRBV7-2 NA TGTGCCAGCAGCTTAGCCCGGGGGACTGAAGCTTTCTTT CASSLARGTEAFF
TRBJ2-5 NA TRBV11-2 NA TGTGCCAGCAGCTTATCTTCGGAGACCCAGTACTTC CASSLSSETQYF